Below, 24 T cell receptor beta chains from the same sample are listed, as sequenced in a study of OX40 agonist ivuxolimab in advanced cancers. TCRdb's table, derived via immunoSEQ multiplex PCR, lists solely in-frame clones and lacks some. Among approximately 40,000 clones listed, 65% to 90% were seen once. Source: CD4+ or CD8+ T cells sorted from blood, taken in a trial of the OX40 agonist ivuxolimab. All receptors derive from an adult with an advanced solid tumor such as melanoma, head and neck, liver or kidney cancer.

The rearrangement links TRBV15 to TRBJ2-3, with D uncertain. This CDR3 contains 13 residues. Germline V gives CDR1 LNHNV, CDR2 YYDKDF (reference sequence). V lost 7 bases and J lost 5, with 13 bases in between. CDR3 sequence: CATNAPPLDTQYF. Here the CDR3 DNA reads TGTGCCACCAACGCTCCGCCCCTAGATACGCAGTATTTT.

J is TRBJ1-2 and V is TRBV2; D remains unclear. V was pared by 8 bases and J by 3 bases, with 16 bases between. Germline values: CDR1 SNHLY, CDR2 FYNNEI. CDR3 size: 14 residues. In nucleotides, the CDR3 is TGTGCCAGCGGTCGCACAAGGACGGACTATGGCTACACCTTC. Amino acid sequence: CASGRTRTDYGYTF.

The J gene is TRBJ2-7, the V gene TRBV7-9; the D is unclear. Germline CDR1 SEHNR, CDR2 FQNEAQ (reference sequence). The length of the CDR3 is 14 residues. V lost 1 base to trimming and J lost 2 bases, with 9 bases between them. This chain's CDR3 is CASSLGTLAYEQYF. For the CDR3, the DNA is TGTGCCAGCAGCTTAGGGACCCTAGCCTACGAGCAGTACTTC. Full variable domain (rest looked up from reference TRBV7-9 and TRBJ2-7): DTGVSQNPRHKITKRGQNVTFRCDPISEHNRLYWYRQTLGQGPEFLTYFQNEAQLEKSRLLSDRFSAERPKGSFSTLEIQRTEQGDSAMYLCASSLGTLAYEQYFGPGTRLTVT.

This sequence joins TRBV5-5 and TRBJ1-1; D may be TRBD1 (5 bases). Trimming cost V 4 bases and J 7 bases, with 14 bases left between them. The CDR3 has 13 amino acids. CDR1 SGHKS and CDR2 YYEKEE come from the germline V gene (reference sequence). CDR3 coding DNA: TGTGCCAGCAGCCCCGGGACTTACATTGAAGCTTTCTTT. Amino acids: CASSPGTYIEAFF.

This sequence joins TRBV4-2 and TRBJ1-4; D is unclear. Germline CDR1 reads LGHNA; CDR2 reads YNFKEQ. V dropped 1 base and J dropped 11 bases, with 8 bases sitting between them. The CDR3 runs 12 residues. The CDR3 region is CASSQGTGKLFF. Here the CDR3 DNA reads TGTGCCAGCAGCCAAGGAACCGGGAAACTGTTTTTT.

CDR3 coding DNA: TGTGCCAGCAGCACGGTGGGCAGAACCTACTCTGGGGCCAACGTCCTGACTTTC. Protein sequence: CASSTVGRTYSGANVLTF. The chain has TRBV9 and TRBJ2-6; unclear D gene. The CDR3 has 18 amino acids. CDR1 is SGDLS and CDR2 is YYNGEE in the germline V gene. Trimming took off 4 bases at V and 0 bases at J, with 17 bases between the two ends. Looking up the rest from reference TRBV9 and TRBJ2-6 gives the full variable domain: DSGVTQTPKHLITATGQRVTLRCSPRSGDLSVYWYQQSLDQGLQFLIQYYNGEERAKGNILERFSAQQFPDLHSELNLSSLELGDSALYFCASSTVGRTYSGANVLTFGAGSRLTVL.

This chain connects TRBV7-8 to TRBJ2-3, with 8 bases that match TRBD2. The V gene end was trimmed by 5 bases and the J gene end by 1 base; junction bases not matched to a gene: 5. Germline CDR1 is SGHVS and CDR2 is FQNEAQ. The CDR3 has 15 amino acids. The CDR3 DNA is TGTGCCAGCAGCCTCTCTAGCGGGCGCACAGATACGCAGTATTTT. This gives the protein CASSLSSGRTDTQYF.

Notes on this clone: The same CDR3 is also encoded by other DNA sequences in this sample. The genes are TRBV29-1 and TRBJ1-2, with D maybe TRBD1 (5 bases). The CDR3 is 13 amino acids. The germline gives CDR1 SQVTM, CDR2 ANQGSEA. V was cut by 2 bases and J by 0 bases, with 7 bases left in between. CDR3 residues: CSVETGANYGYTF. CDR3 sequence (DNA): TGCAGCGTTGAAACAGGAGCTAACTATGGCTACACCTTC.

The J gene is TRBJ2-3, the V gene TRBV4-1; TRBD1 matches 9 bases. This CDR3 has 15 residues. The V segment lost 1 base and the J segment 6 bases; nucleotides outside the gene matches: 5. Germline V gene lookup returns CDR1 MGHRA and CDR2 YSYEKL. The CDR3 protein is CASSQGWTGDDTQYF. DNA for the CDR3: TGCGCCAGCAGCCAAGGATGGACAGGGGACGATACGCAGTATTTT.

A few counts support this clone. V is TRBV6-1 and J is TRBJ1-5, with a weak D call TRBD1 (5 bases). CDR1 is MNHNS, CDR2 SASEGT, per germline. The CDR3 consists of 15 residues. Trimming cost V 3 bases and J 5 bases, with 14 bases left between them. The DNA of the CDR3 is TGTGCCAGCAGTGAGGTAGGGGAGAGATATCAGCCCCAGCATTTT. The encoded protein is CASSEVGERYQPQHF.

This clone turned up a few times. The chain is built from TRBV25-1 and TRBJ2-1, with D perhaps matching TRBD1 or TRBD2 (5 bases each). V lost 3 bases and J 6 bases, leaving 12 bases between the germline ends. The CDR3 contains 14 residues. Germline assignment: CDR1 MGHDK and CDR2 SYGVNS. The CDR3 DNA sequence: TGTGCCAGCAGTGAGGGCTCGGGGCGCAATGAGCAGTTCTTC. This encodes CASSEGSGRNEQFF.

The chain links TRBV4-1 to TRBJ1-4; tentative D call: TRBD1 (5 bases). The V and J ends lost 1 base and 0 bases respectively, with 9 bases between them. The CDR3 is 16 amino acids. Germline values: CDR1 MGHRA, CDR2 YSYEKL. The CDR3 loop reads CASSQGSQATNEKLFF. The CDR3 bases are TGCGCCAGCAGCCAAGGTTCACAGGCAACTAATGAAAAACTGTTTTTT.

For the CDR3, the DNA is TGTGCCAGCGGACCCGGGACAGGGCAAACCGGGGAGCTGTTTTTT. The encoded protein is CASGPGTGQTGELFF. This sequence joins TRBV27 and TRBJ2-2, with 9 bases identical to TRBD1. This CDR3 is 15 amino acids long. Germline CDR1 reads MNHEY; CDR2 reads SMNVEV (reference sequence). The trim removed 8 bases at V and 5 bases at J, leaving 9 bases unmatched.

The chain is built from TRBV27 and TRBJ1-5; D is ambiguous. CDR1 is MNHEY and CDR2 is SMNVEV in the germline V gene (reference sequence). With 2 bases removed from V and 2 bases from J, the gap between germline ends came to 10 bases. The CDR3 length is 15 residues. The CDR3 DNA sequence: TGTGCCAGCAGTTTAGTGGGGTTTGGCAATCAGCCCCAGCATTTT. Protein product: CASSLVGFGNQPQHF.

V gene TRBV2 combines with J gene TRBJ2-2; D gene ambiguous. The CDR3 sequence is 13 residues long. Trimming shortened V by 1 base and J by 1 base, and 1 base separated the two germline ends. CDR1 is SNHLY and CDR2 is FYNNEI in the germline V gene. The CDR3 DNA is TGTGCCAGCAGTGAAGTGAACACCGGGGAGCTGTTTTTT. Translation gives CASSEVNTGELFF.

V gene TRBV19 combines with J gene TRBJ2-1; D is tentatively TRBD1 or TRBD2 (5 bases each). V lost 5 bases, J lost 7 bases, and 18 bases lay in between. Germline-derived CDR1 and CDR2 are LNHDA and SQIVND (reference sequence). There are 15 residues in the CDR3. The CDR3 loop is CASSRLLGVENEQFF. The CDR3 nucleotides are TGTGCCAGTAGTCGACTCTTGGGGGTAGAAAATGAGCAGTTCTTC.

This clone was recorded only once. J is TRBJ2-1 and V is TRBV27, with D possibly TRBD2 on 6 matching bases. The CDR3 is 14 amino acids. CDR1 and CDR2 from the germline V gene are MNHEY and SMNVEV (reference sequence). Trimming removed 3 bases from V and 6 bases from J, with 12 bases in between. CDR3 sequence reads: CASSFADSGNEQFF. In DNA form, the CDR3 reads TGTGCCAGCAGTTTTGCCGATAGCGGCAATGAGCAGTTCTTC.

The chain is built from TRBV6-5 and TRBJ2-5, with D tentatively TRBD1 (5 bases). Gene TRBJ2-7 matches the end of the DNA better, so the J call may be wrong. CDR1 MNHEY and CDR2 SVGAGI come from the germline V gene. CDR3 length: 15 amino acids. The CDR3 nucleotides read TGTGCCAGCAGTTACTTCCAGGGAAATACCTACGAGCAGTACTTC. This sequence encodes CASSYFQGNTYEQYF.

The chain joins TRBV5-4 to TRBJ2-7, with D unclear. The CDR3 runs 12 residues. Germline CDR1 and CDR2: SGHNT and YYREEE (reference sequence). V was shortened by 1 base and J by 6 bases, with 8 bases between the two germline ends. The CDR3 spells CASSLYGREQYF. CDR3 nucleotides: TGTGCCAGCAGCTTGTACGGGCGCGAGCAGTACTTC.

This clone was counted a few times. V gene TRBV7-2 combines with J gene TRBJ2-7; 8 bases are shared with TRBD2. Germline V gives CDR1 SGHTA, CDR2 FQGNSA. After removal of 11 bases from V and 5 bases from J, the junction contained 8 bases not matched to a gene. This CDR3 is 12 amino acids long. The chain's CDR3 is CAYRRREDEQYF. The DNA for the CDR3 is TGTGCCTACAGGAGGCGGGAGGACGAGCAGTACTTC.

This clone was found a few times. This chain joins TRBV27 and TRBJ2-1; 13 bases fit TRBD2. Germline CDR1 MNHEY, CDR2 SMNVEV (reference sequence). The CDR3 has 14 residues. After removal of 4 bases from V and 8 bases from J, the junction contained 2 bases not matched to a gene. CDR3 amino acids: CASSSGLAGHEQFF. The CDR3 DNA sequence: TGTGCCAGCAGTTCGGGACTAGCGGGACATGAGCAGTTCTTC.

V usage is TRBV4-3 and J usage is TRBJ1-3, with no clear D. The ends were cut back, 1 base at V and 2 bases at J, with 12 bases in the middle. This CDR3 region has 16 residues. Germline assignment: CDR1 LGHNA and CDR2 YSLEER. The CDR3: CASSQASKGTGNTIYF. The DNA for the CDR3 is TGCGCCAGCAGCCAAGCGTCGAAAGGGACTGGAAACACCATATATTTT.

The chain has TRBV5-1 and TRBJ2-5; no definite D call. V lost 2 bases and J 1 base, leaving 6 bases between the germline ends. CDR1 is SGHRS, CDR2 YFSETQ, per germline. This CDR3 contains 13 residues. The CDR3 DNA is TGCGCCAGCAGCTTAGCAACCCAAGAGACCCAGTACTTC. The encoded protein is CASSLATQETQYF.

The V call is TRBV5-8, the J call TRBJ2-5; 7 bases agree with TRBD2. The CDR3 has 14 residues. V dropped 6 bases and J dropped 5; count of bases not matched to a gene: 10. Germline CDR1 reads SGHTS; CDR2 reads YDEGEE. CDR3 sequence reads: CASTEGRGWETQYF. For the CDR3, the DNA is TGTGCCAGCACCGAAGGGAGGGGTTGGGAGACCCAGTACTTC.